Listed below are T cell receptor beta chains from one sample, sequenced in a study of T cell responses to AZD1222 COVID-19 vaccine. Using immunoSEQ multiplex PCR, the repertoire was profiled, and TCRdb retains in-frame clones only, with some absent. Of 90,000 to 120,000 clones in the sample, roughly 87% were seen once. The sequencing here drew on peripheral blood, taken on day 0 of AZD1222 vaccination. The source is an adult in good health. Each CDR3 is given with its conserved first and last residue. Fields, in order: J gene, clone size, D gene, V gene, CDR3 DNA, CDR3 protein. D genes are given only for firm matches. Size is stated for part of the rows, as once, few or many counts, or as a class when the clone is expanded.

TRBJ1-4 - - TRBV7-2 TGTGCCAGCAGCAAAACAGGTTCTACTAATGAAAAACTGTTTTTT CASSKTGSTNEKLFF
TRBJ1-3 - - TRBV4-1 TGCGCCAGCAGTCCGATCCGACCCGGGACATCGGTCTCTGGAAACACCATATATTTT CASSPIRPGTSVSGNTIYF
TRBJ1-1 - TRBD1 TRBV5-8 TGTGCCAGCAGCCTGGGACAGATGAACACTGAAGCTTTCTTT CASSLGQMNTEAFF
TRBJ1-6 - TRBD1 TRBV27 TGTGCCAGCAAAACAGGGGGGTATTCACCCCTCCACTTT CASKTGGYSPLHF
TRBJ1-5 once TRBD1 TRBV19 TGTGCCAGTAGTACTTGGACAGGGTGGAATTATAGTCAGCCCCAGCATTTT CASSTWTGWNYSQPQHF
TRBJ2-7 few TRBD2 TRBV6-5 TGTGCCAGCAGTTACAGACTAGCGGGAGCCTACGAGCAGTACTTC CASSYRLAGAYEQYF
TRBJ2-7 - - TRBV12-3/TRBV12-4 TGTGCCAGCAGCTCACAATACGAGCAGTACTTC CASSSQYEQYF
TRBJ2-5 - - TRBV19 TGTGCCAGTAGTATAGGGGGCGCCAACCAAGAGACCCAGTACTTC CASSIGGANQETQYF
TRBJ1-2 - - TRBV12-3/TRBV12-4 TGTGCCAGCAGTCTACAGGGCTATGGCTACACCTTC CASSLQGYGYTF
TRBJ2-2 - - TRBV5-4 TGTGCCAGCAGCTTGGGGTCGGGGCGAACCGGGGAGCTGTTTTTT CASSLGSGRTGELFF
TRBJ2-2 - - TRBV7-2 TGTGCCAGCAGCCTCCAGGGGAGTCAGAACACCGGGGAGCTGTTTTTT CASSLQGSQNTGELFF
TRBJ1-1 - - TRBV6-5 TGTGCCAGCACCGGGGTGAACACTGAAGCTTTCTTT CASTGVNTEAFF
TRBJ1-4 - - TRBV9 TGTGCCAGCAGCCCCGTGGGGTTTGCTGGCCTTAATGAAAAACTGTTTTTT CASSPVGFAGLNEKLFF
TRBJ2-3 - - TRBV7-3 TGTGCCAGCAGCTTATTTGGGGACCTCACAGATACGCAGTATTTT CASSLFGDLTDTQYF
TRBJ1-2 - - TRBV29-1 TGCAGCGTTGGCGCCTTTTCGGACAGTAATGGCTACACCTTC CSVGAFSDSNGYTF
TRBJ1-5 - TRBD1 TRBV7-2 TGTGCCAGCAGCTTATTTGGACAGGGGGGAAATCAGCCCCAGCATTTT CASSLFGQGGNQPQHF
TRBJ2-5 - - TRBV5-8 TGTGCCAGCAGCTTGGGTCGAGGTAGCCAGCCCTTCCAAGAGACCCAGTACTTC CASSLGRGSQPFQETQYF
TRBJ1-2 - - TRBV6-1 TGTGCCAGCAGTGAGGTGGGCAATGGCTACACCTTC CASSEVGNGYTF
TRBJ1-6 few - TRBV5-8 TGTGCCAGCAGCCCGGGGCGGGGTAATTCACCCCTCCACTTT CASSPGRGNSPLHF
TRBJ1-3 - - TRBV6-5 TGTGCCAGCAGTTACTCGACGGGTAGCTCTGGAAACACCATATATTTT CASSYSTGSSGNTIYF
TRBJ1-5 - TRBD1 TRBV6-2/TRBV6-3 TGTGCCAGCAGTCCCAGGGGGCAACAGCCCCAGCATTTT CASSPRGQQPQHF
TRBJ1-3 - TRBD1 TRBV11-2 TGTGCCAGCAGCCGGGACAGGGGTTGGGAAAACACCATATATTTT CASSRDRGWENTIYF
TRBJ1-3 - - TRBV11-2 TGTGCCAGCAGCTTAAGGCAGCTCCTCTCTGGAAACACCATATATTTT CASSLRQLLSGNTIYF
TRBJ1-2 - - TRBV7-2 TGTGCCAGCAGCTTAGTGCGTCGCGGTATCCACTATGGCTACACCTTC CASSLVRRGIHYGYTF
TRBJ2-4 - - TRBV27 TGTGCCAGCATCGGGCTAGCCAAAAACATTCAGTACTTC CASIGLAKNIQYF
TRBJ2-2 - - TRBV7-3 TGTGCCAGCAGCTTAAAAGGCACCGGGGAGCTGTTTTTT CASSLKGTGELFF
TRBJ2-5 - - TRBV29-1 TGCAGCGTTGAGAAAGGGCAAGAGACCCAGTACTTC CSVEKGQETQYF
TRBJ1-2 - - TRBV6-5 TGTGCCAGCAGTTACTCGACTGGTCGGCCCGATGGCTACACCTTC CASSYSTGRPDGYTF
TRBJ1-5 - - TRBV27 TGTGCCAGCAGTTCGTCAGGGAGCAATCAGCCCCAGCATTTT CASSSSGSNQPQHF
TRBJ1-6 - - TRBV18 TGTGCCAGCTCTACAGGGAATTCACCCCTCCACTTT CASSTGNSPLHF
TRBJ2-2 - TRBD1 TRBV4-3 TGCGCCAGCAGCCCTGGGACAGGGAACACCGGGGAGCTGTTTTTT CASSPGTGNTGELFF
TRBJ2-5 - - TRBV9 TGTGCCAGCAGCGTAGAAGGGGAGACCCAGTACTTC CASSVEGETQYF
TRBJ1-1 - - TRBV18 TGTGCCAGCTCACCGGCATTACGGGACACTGAAGCTTTCTTT CASSPALRDTEAFF
TRBJ2-7 - TRBD1 TRBV5-1 TGCGCCAGCAGCTCGACGGGGCAGGGGGCTCGGGAGCAGTACTTC CASSSTGQGAREQYF
TRBJ2-3 - - TRBV11-2 TGTGCCAGCAGCTTAGATCCCGGAGATACGCAGTATTTT CASSLDPGDTQYF
TRBJ1-5 - - TRBV27 TGTGCCAGCAGTTTTGGGGTAGAAGGCAATCAGCCCCAGCATTTT CASSFGVEGNQPQHF
TRBJ2-3 - - TRBV11-1 TGTGCCAGCAGCACCCAGAGTAGAGATACGCAGTATTTT CASSTQSRDTQYF
TRBJ2-5 - - TRBV18 TGTGCCAGCTCACCGCTCGGGGCAGAGACCCAGTACTTC CASSPLGAETQYF
TRBJ1-1 - - TRBV19 TGTGCCAGTAGTAGCGACCCTGAAGCTTTCTTT CASSSDPEAFF
TRBJ2-7 - TRBD1 TRBV2 TGTGCCAGCCCGCGACTACAGGGGGCGTTATACGAGCAGTACTTC CASPRLQGALYEQYF
TRBJ2-7 - - TRBV5-1 TGCGCCAGCAGCTTGGCCGGGACCTACGAGCAGTACTTC CASSLAGTYEQYF
TRBJ1-4 - - TRBV20-1 TGCCGGGGACCAAATGAAAAACTGTTTTTT CRGPNEKLFF
TRBJ2-2 - - TRBV9 TGTGCCAGCAGCGTAGAAAATGCAGGTTGGACCTGTAGAACAACCGGGGAGCTGTTTTTT CASSVENAGWTCRTTGELFF
TRBJ2-7 few TRBD1 TRBV19 TGTGCCAGTAGTATTGCTACGGGGACAGACTACGAGCAGTACTTC CASSIATGTDYEQYF
TRBJ1-1 - - TRBV6-6 TGTGCCAGCAGTTTGACAGAAGCTTTCTTT CASSLTEAFF
TRBJ1-4 once - TRBV28 TGTGCCAGCAGTTTAATGACACATGCAACTAATGAAAAACTGTTTTTT CASSLMTHATNEKLFF
TRBJ1-6 - - TRBV27 TGTGCCAGCCGAACGGGTCAGGATAATTCACCCCTCCACTTT CASRTGQDNSPLHF
TRBJ2-3 once TRBD2 TRBV9 TGTGCCAGCGGAACAGCTACTAGCGGGGCCAACACAGATACGCAGTATTTT CASGTATSGANTDTQYF
TRBJ1-2 - - TRBV12-3/TRBV12-4 TGTGCCAGCAGTCATTTAGACTATGGCTACACCTTC CASSHLDYGYTF
TRBJ1-2 - - TRBV29-1 TGCAGCGTTTCCCCTAAACTCCGGGACAAAGGCTACACCTTC CSVSPKLRDKGYTF
TRBJ1-6 - - TRBV5-5 TGTGCCAGCAGCTTGGCAGGACGGGATAACCTCCACTTT CASSLAGRDNLHF
TRBJ1-4 - TRBD1 TRBV4-1 TGCGCCAGCAGCCACGGGACAGGTGATGAAAAACTGTTTTTT CASSHGTGDEKLFF
TRBJ1-1 - - TRBV6-5 TGTGCCAGCAGCGCGGTGGGTAACACTGAAGCTTTCTTT CASSAVGNTEAFF
TRBJ1-3 once - TRBV7-8 TGTGCCAGCAGCCTAAGGGCAGGTTCTTTAAACACCATATATTTT CASSLRAGSLNTIYF
TRBJ1-1 - - TRBV11-2 TGTGCCAGCAGAAGTGAAGGGCTGGGCAGGAACACTGAAGCTTTCTTT CASRSEGLGRNTEAFF